A single T cell receptor beta chain is shown here with its context. The V gene end was trimmed by 6 bases and the J gene end by 3 bases; junction bases not matched to a gene: 2. There are 12 residues in the CDR3. CDR1 SGDLS and CDR2 YYNGEE come from the germline V gene. This sample is part of a study of blood T cell repertoires in COVID-19. Study as a whole: Some COVID-19 samples were acute and others convalescent; all came from the United States, Italy and Spain. Nucleic acid was either cDNA or gDNA, and it came from T cells, B-cell-depleted T cells, or PBMCs.

Original methodology: The authors estimated nucleated cell counts from reference gene primer amplification. Measured with immunoSEQ multiplex PCR; TCRdb has only the in-frame clones, and not every one. Clone size and V and J calls were adopted from that table, with D and trimming inferred from the DNA. The table has around 200,000 clones, approximately 90% seen once. The chain joins TRBV9 to TRBJ1-2; 7 bases map to TRBD1. The sequence came from a man aged 25 to 45 with acute or convalescent COVID-19. The sample comprised peripheral blood. In nucleotides, the CDR3 is TGTGCCAGCACCGGGACAGACTATGGCTACACCTTC. Its translation is CASTGTDYGYTF.